This entry describes one TCR beta chain. The sample is drawn from a study of blood T cell repertoires in COVID-19. Study-wide context: Sources were T cells, B-cell-depleted T cells, or PBMCs; the material itself was cDNA or gDNA.

It was during active infection that Seattle patients were enrolled and then longitudinally followed. V lost 4 bases and J lost 5; bases outside the gene matches: 11. The germline CDR1 and CDR2 sequences are MNHNS and SASEGT. This CDR3 comprises 17 residues. TCRdb's copy holds only in-frame clones and misses some; the assay was immunoSEQ multiplex PCR. The sample includes about 130,000 clones, roughly 85% of them seen just once. V is TRBV6-1 and J is TRBJ1-5; 10 bases fit TRBD1. Sequencing input: peripheral blood. This TCR came from a woman older than 75 with COVID-19, enrolled during active disease. The CDR3 sequence is CASSGGQGFYNDQPQHF. DNA of the CDR3: TGTGCCAGCAGTGGGGGACAGGGGTTTTACAACGATCAGCCCCAGCATTTT.